This T cell receptor (beta chain) was retrieved from a study of blood T cell repertoires in COVID-19. Study background: T cells, B-cell-depleted T cells, or PBMCs supplied cDNA or gDNA.

The V gene's germline CDR1 is SNHLY and CDR2 FYNNEI. Trimming took 4 bases from V and 0 from J, leaving 9 bases between them. The CDR3 extends over 14 amino acids. Clones were sequenced by immunoSEQ multiplex PCR, and TCRdb holds only the in-frame ones, with some missing. The sample lists around 360,000 clones, around 87% occurring once. Sequenced material: PBMCs or T cells enriched from blood (not recorded which). The rearrangement uses TRBV2 and TRBJ1-2, with D perhaps matching TRBD1 (5 bases). This sequence was found in a man between 35 and 55 years old in a cohort exposed to, infected with or recovered from COVID-19 (not recorded which). The chain's CDR3 is CASSVGATNYGYTF. DNA for the CDR3: TGTGCCAGCAGTGTAGGGGCGACTAACTATGGCTACACCTTC.